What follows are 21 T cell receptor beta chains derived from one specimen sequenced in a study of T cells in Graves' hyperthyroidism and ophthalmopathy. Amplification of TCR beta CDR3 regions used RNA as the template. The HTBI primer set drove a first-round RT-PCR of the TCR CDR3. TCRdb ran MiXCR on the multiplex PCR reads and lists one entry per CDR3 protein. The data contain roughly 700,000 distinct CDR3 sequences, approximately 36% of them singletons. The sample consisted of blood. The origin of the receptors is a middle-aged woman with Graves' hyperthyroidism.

In DNA form, the CDR3 reads TGTGCCAGCAGCCAAGACCCTTTCCACTCTGGGGCCAACGTCCTGACTTTC. Its translation is CASSQDPFHSGANVLTF. The genes are TRBV14 and TRBJ2-6; D not resolved. This CDR3 has 17 residues. In germline, CDR1 is SGHDN, CDR2 FVKESK. V gave up 0 bases and J gave up 0 bases, with 9 bases separating them.

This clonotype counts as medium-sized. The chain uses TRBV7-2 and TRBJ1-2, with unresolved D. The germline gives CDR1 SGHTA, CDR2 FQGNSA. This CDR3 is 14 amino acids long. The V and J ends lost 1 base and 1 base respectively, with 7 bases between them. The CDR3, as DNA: TGTGCCAGCAGCTTAGGCAGGATTAACTATGGCTACACCTTC. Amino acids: CASSLGRINYGYTF.

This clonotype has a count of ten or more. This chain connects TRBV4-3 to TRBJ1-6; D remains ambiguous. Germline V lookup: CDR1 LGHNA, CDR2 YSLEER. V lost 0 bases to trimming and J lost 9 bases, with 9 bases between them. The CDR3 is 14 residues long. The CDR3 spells CASSQEATISPLHF. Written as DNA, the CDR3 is TGCGCCAGCAGCCAAGAAGCGACGATTTCACCCCTCCACTTT.

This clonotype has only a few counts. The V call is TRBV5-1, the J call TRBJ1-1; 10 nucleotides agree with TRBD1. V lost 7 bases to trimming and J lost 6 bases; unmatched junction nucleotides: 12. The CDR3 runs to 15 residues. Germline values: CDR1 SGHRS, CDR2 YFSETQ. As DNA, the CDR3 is TGCGCCAGCGGGACAGGGGATATGACCGGCGCTGAAGCTTTCTTT. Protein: CASGTGDMTGAEAFF.

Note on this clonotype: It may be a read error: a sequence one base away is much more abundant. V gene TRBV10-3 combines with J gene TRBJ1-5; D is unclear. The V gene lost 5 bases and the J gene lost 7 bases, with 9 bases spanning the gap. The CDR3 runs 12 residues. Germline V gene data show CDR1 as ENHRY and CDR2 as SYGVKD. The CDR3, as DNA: TGTGCCATCAGTACGACAAGCCAGCCCCAGCATTTT. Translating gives CAISTTSQPQHF.

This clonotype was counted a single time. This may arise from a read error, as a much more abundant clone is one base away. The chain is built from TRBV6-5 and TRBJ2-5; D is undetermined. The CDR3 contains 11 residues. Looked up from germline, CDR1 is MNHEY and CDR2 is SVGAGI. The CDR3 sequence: CASSWTGTQHF. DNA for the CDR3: TGTGCCAGCAGTTGGACGGGTACCCAGCACTTC.

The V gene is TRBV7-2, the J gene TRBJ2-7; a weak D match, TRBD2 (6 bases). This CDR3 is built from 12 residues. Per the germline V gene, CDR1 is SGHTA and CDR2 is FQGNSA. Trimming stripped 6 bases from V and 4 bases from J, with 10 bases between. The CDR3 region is CASRRGRYEQYF. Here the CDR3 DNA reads TGTGCCAGCAGGCGGGGCCGTTACGAGCAGTACTTC.

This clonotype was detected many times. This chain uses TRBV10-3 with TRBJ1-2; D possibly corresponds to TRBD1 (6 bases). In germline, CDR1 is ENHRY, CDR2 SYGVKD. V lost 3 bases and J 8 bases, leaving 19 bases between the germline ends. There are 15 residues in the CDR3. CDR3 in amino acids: CAISEVGAGGHGYTF. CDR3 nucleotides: TGTGCCATCAGTGAAGTCGGGGCGGGGGGGCACGGCTACACCTTC.

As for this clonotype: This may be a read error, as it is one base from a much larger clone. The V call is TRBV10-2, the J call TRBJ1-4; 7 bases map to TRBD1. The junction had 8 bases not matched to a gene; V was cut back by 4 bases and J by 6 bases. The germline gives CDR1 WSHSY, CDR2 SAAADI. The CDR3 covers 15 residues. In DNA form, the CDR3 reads TGCGCCAGCAGTGGTTTCAGGGGGGCGCATGAAAAACTGTTTTTT. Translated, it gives CASSGFRGAHEKLFF.

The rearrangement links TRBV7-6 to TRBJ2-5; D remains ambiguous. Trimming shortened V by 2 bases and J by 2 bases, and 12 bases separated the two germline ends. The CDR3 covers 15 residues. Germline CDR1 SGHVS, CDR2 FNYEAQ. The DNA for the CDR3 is TGTGCCAGCAGCTTAAATGGCGCATATCAAGAGACCCAGTACTTC. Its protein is CASSLNGAYQETQYF.

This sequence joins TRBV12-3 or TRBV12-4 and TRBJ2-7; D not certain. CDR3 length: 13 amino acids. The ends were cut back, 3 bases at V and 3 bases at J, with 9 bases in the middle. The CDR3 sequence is CASSFMGIYEQYF. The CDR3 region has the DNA TGTGCCAGCAGTTTTATGGGCATCTACGAGCAGTACTTC.

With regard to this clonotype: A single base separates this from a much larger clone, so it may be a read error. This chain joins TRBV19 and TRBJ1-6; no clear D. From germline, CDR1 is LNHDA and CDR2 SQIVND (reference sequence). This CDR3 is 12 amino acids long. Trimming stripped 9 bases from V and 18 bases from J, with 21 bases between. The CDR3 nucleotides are TGTGCCAGCCGCGGCCCTTACCGCACCCCCCACTTT. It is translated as CASRGPYRTPHF.

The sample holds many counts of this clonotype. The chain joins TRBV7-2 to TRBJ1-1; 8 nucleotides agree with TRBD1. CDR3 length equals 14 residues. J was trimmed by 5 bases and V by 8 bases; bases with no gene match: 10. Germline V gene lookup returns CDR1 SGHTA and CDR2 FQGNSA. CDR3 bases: TGTGCCAGCCTAAACCGACAGGGGATGACTGAAGCTTTCTTT. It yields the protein CASLNRQGMTEAFF.

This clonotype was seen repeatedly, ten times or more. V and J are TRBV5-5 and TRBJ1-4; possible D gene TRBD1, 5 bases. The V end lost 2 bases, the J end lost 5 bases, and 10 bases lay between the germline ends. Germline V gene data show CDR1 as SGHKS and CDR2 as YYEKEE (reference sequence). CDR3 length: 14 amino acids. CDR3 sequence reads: CASSFGRGNEKLFF. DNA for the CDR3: TGTGCCAGCAGCTTTGGACGGGGGAATGAAAAACTGTTTTTT.

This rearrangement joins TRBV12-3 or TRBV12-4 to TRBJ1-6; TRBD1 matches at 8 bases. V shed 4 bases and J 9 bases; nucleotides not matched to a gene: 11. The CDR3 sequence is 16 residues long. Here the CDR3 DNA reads TGTGCCAGCAGTTCTACGAGGACAGGGAATGGTTCACCCCTCCACTTT. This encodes CASSSTRTGNGSPLHF.

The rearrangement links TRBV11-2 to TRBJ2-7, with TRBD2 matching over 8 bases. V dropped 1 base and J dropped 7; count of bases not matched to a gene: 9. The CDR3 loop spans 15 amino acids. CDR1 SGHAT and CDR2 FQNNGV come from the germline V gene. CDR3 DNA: TGTGCCAGCAGCTTAGGGTTTAGCGGGGCAGAAGAGCAGTACTTC. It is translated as CASSLGFSGAEEQYF.

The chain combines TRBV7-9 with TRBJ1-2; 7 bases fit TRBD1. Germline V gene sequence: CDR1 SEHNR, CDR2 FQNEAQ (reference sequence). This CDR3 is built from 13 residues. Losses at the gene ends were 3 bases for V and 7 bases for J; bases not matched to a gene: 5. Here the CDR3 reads CASSLTGRGGYTF. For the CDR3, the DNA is TGTGCCAGCAGCTTGACAGGGAGAGGTGGCTACACCTTC.

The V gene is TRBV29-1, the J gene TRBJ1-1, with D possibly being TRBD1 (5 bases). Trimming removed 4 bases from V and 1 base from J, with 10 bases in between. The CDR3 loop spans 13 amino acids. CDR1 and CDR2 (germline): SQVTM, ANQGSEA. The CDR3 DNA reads TGCAGCGTTGGGGGGAGCGGGAACACTGAAGCTTTCTTT. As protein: CSVGGSGNTEAFF.

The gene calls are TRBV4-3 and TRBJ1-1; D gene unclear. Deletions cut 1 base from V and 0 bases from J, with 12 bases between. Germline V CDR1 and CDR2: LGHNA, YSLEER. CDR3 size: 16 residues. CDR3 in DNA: TGCGCCAGCAGCCAAGTGGCAGGCCAGATGAACACTGAAGCTTTCTTT. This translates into CASSQVAGQMNTEAFF.

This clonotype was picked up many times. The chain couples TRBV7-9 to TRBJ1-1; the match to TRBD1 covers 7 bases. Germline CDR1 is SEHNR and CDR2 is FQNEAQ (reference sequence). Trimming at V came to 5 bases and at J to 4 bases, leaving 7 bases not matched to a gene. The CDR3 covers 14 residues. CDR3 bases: TGTGCCAGCAGCGCCCAACAGGGGAGCACTGAAGCTTTCTTT. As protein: CASSAQQGSTEAFF. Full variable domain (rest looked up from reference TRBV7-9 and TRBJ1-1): DTGVSQNPRHKITKRGQNVTFRCDPISEHNRLYWYRQTLGQGPEFLTYFQNEAQLEKSRLLSDRFSAERPKGSFSTLEIQRTEQGDSAMYLCASSAQQGSTEAFFGQGTRLTVV.

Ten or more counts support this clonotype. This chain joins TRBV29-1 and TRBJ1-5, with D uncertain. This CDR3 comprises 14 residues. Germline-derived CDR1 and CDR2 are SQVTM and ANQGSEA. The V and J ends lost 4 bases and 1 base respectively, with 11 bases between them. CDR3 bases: TGCAGCGTTGTCGGGATCGGAAGCAATCAGCCCCAGCATTTT. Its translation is CSVVGIGSNQPQHF.